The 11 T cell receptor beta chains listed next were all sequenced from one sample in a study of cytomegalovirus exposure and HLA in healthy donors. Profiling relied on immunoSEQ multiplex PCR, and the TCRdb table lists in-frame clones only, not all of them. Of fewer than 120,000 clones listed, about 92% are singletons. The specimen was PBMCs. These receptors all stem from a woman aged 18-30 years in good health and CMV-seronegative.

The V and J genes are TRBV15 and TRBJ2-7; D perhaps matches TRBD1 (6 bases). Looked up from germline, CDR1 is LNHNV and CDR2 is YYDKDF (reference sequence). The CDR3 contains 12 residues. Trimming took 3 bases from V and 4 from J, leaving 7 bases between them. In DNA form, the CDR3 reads TGTGCCACCAGCAGCCAGGGGTACGAGCAGTACTTC. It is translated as CATSSQGYEQYF.

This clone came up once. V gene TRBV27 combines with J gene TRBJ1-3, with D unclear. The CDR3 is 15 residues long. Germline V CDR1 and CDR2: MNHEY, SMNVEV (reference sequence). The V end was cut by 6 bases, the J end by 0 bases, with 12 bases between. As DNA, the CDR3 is TGTGCCAGCAGCCCGAGTCCGGGCTCTGGAAACACCATATATTTT. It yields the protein CASSPSPGSGNTIYF.

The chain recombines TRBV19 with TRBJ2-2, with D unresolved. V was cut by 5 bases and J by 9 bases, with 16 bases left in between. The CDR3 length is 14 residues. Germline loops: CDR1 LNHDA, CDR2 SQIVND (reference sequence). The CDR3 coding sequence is TGTGCCAGTAGTCCCTTCTCCCTACGCCGGGAGCTGTTTTTT. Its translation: CASSPFSLRRELFF.

For the CDR3, the DNA is TGTGCCAGCAGTTTATACGGGGCAGGGGGTAGACCGAATGAGCAGTTCTTC. It codes for CASSLYGAGGRPNEQFF. V gene TRBV27 combines with J gene TRBJ2-1; TRBD1 matches 7 bases. The trim removed 1 base at V and 7 bases at J, leaving 13 bases unmatched. Germline V gene sequence: CDR1 MNHEY, CDR2 SMNVEV (reference sequence). This CDR3 region has 17 residues.

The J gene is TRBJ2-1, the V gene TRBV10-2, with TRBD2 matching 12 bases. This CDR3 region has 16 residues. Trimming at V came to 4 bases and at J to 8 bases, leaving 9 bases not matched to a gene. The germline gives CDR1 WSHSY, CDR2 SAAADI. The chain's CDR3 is CASSGLAGGPLDEQFF. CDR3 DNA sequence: TGCGCCAGCAGTGGCCTAGCGGGAGGGCCTCTCGATGAGCAGTTCTTC.

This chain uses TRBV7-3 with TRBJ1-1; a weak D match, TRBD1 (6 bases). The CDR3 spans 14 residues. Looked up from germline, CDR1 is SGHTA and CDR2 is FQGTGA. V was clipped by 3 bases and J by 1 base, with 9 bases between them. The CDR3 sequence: CASSFTGWNTEAFF. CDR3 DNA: TGTGCCAGCAGCTTTACAGGGTGGAACACTGAAGCTTTCTTT.

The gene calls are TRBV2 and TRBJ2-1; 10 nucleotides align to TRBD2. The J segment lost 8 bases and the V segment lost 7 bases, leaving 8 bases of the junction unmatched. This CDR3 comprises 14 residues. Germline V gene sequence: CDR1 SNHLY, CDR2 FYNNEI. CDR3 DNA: TGTGCCAGCATGAAACTAGCGGGACGGGATGAGCAGTTCTTC. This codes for CASMKLAGRDEQFF. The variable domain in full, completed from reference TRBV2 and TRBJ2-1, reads EPEVTQTPSHQVTQMGQEVILRCVPISNHLYFYWYRQILGQKVEFLVSFYNNEISEKSEIFDDQFSVERPDGSNFTLKIRSTKLEDSAMYFCASMKLAGRDEQFFGPGTRLTVL.

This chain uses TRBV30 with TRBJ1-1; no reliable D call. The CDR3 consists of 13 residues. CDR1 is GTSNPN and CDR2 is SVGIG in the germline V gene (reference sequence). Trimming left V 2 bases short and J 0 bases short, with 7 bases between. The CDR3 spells CAWSRTLNTEAFF. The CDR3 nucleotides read TGTGCCTGGAGTCGTACATTGAACACTGAAGCTTTCTTT.

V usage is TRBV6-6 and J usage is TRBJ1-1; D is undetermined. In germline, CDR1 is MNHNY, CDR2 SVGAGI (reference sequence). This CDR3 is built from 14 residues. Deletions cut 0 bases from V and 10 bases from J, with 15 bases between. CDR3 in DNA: TGTGCCAGCAGTTACTCCCAAACTTTTTTCTCAGCTTTCTTT. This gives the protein CASSYSQTFFSAFF.

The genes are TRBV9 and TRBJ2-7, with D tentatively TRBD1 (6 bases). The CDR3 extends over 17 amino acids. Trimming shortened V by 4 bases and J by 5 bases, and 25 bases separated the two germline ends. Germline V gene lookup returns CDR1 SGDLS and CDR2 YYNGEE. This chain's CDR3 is CASSPQISVQGIHEQYF. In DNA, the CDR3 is TGTGCCAGCAGCCCTCAGATTTCAGTACAGGGTATTCACGAGCAGTACTTC.

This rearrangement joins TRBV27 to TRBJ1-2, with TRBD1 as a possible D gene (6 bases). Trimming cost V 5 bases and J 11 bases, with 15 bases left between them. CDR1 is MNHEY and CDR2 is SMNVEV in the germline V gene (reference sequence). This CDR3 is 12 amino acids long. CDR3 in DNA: TGTGCCAGCAGTCGAACCGGACAGCTTTACACCTTC. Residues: CASSRTGQLYTF.